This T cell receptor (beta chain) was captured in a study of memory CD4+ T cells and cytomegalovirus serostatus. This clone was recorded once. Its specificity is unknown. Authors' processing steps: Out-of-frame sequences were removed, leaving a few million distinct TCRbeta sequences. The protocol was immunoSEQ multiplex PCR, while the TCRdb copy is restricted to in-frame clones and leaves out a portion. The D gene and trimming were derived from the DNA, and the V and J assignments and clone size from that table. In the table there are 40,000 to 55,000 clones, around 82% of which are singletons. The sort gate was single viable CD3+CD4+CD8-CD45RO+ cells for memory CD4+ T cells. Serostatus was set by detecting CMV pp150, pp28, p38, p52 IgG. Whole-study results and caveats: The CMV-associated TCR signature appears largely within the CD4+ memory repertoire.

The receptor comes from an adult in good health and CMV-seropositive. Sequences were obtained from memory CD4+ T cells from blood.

DNA of the CDR3: TGTGCCAGTAAACTCAGGGAAGCCTACAATGAGCAGTTCTTC. The encoded protein is CASKLREAYNEQFF. The chain carries TRBV19 and TRBJ2-1; D is possibly TRBD1 (5 bases). The V gene's germline CDR1 is LNHDA and CDR2 SQIVND (reference sequence). Trimming left V 7 bases short and J 2 bases short, with 12 bases between. The CDR3 sequence is 14 residues long.